The 27 T cell receptor beta chains presented below share a single source sample, sequenced in a study of T cell changes during pregnancy in multiple sclerosis. Sequencing was performed with immunoSEQ multiplex PCR; in TCRdb, only in-frame clones are kept and a portion is missing. The repertoire holds around 58,000 clones, with roughly 90% as singletons. The sample here was peripheral blood, taken before pregnancy. Every receptor here comes from a female donor with multiple sclerosis, enrolled in a pregnancy study.

In its sample, this clone was seen a few times. This rearrangement joins TRBV5-1 to TRBJ1-1; tentatively, D is TRBD1 (5 bases). The V end was cut by 5 bases, the J end by 2 bases, with 13 bases between. The CDR3 runs to 14 residues. Germline-derived CDR1 and CDR2 are SGHRS and YFSETQ. The CDR3 DNA is TGCGCCAGCAGTCAGTGGGGCCGTAACACTGAAGCTTTCTTT. Protein product: CASSQWGRNTEAFF.

The chain combines TRBV5-5 with TRBJ2-1, with TRBD2 matching 15 bases. Germline V gives CDR1 SGHKS, CDR2 YYEKEE (reference sequence). V lost 5 bases, J lost 6 bases, and 6 bases stayed unmatched. The CDR3 has 16 amino acids. Here the CDR3 reads CASSWTSGGAGNEQFF. The CDR3 DNA is TGTGCCAGCAGTTGGACTAGCGGGGGGGCTGGCAATGAGCAGTTCTTC.

The chain carries TRBV5-8 and TRBJ1-4; weak D call: TRBD1 (6 bases). V was cut by 4 bases and J by 2 bases, with 12 bases left in between. From germline, CDR1 is SGHTS and CDR2 YDEGEE. This CDR3 contains 15 residues. CDR3 protein: CASSLNRATNEKLFF. The CDR3, as DNA: TGTGCCAGCAGCCTAAACAGGGCGACTAATGAAAAACTGTTTTTT.

This rearrangement joins TRBV5-1 to TRBJ2-3; 11 nucleotides agree with TRBD1. The J segment lost 6 bases and the V segment lost 4 bases, leaving 7 bases of the junction unmatched. The germline V gene has CDR1 SGHRS and CDR2 YFSETQ. The length of the CDR3 is 15 residues. The CDR3, as DNA: TGCGCCAGCAGCCCCTTCCGGGACAGGGGGGATACGCAGTATTTT. This gives the protein CASSPFRDRGDTQYF.

V usage is TRBV4-1 and J usage is TRBJ2-1; 11 bases map to TRBD2. The trim removed 4 bases at V and 10 bases at J, leaving 15 bases unmatched. This CDR3 is built from 17 residues. Germline values: CDR1 MGHRA, CDR2 YSYEKL. The CDR3 sequence: CASSRLGSGGVSGEQFF. The CDR3 nucleotides read TGCGCCAGCAGCCGTTTAGGTAGCGGGGGGGTCTCTGGGGAGCAGTTCTTC.

This chain connects TRBV6-1 to TRBJ1-2; possibly TRBD1 for D (5 bases). CDR1 is MNHNS, CDR2 SASEGT, per germline. V was clipped by 6 bases and J by 8 bases, with 16 bases between them. CDR3 size: 13 residues. CDR3 protein: CASSDGGASGYTF. The CDR3 DNA sequence: TGTGCCAGCAGCGATGGAGGGGCGTCGGGCTACACCTTC.

The chain couples TRBV7-6 to TRBJ2-5, with D tentatively TRBD1 (6 bases). The germline gives CDR1 SGHVS, CDR2 FNYEAQ. The CDR3 loop spans 18 amino acids. V gave up 2 bases and J gave up 3 bases, with 22 bases separating them. The CDR3, as DNA: TGTGCCAGCAGCTTAAGGACAGTTACAGGGTTGGGGGAAGAGACCCAGTACTTC. Amino acids: CASSLRTVTGLGEETQYF.

The genes are TRBV7-6 and TRBJ2-7, with 7 positions matching TRBD1. Looked up from germline, CDR1 is SGHVS and CDR2 is FNYEAQ. V trimming: 5 bases; J trimming: 5 bases; junction bases outside the gene matches: 12. This CDR3 region has 15 residues. CDR3: CASSANRGRGHEQYF. The CDR3 nucleotides read TGTGCCAGCAGCGCAAACAGGGGCCGGGGCCACGAGCAGTACTTC.

This chain joins TRBV10-3 and TRBJ1-3, with D hard to call. There are 15 residues in the CDR3. Trimming removed 4 bases at V and 0 bases at J, with 10 bases between. Germline V gives CDR1 ENHRY, CDR2 SYGVKD. The CDR3: CAISGTFNSGNTIYF. For the CDR3, the DNA is TGTGCCATCAGTGGGACTTTCAACTCTGGAAACACCATATATTTT.

This chain uses TRBV11-1 with TRBJ2-1, with 9 nucleotides matching TRBD2. V lost 3 bases, J lost 6 bases, and 18 bases stayed unmatched. CDR3 length: 19 residues. Germline assignment: CDR1 SGHAT and CDR2 FQDESV (reference sequence). CDR3 DNA sequence: TGTGCCAGCAGCTTTGGTGGTAGCGGGGGTTCGTTCAAACGCAATGAGCAGTTCTTC. Its protein is CASSFGGSGGSFKRNEQFF.

DNA for the CDR3: TGTGCCAGCAGGTCCGGGACAGGGGGCATGAATGAGCAGTTCTTC. As protein: CASRSGTGGMNEQFF. The V gene is TRBV6-6, the J gene TRBJ2-1; 12 positions match TRBD1. The CDR3 sequence is 15 residues long. Germline V gene lookup returns CDR1 MNHNY and CDR2 SVGAGI (reference sequence). V shed 6 bases, J shed 7 bases, and the junction held 7 bases outside the gene matches.

V gene TRBV27 combines with J gene TRBJ2-7; 7 positions match TRBD1. CDR1 is MNHEY and CDR2 is SMNVEV in the germline V gene (reference sequence). The CDR3 sequence is 13 residues long. V shed 8 bases and J 1 base; nucleotides not matched to a gene: 5. CDR3 sequence (DNA): TGTGCCAGCGGGACAGCTTTTTCCTACGAGCAGTACTTC. Residues: CASGTAFSYEQYF.

Here the CDR3 DNA reads TGTGCCAGCAGTTTATACGGGGGGGATCTCTATGGCTACACCTTC. This codes for CASSLYGGDLYGYTF. This chain connects TRBV27 to TRBJ1-2, with D possibly TRBD1 on 5 matching bases. V was trimmed by 1 base and J by 4 bases, leaving 13 bases between them. Germline V CDR1 and CDR2: MNHEY, SMNVEV (reference sequence). This CDR3 is built from 15 residues.

The V call is TRBV19, the J call TRBJ2-1; maybe TRBD2 (6 bases). V was clipped by 4 bases and J by 2 bases, with 9 bases between them. The CDR3 covers 14 residues. Germline V gene lookup returns CDR1 LNHDA and CDR2 SQIVND (reference sequence). The CDR3 sequence is CASSSGGAYNEQFF. The CDR3, as DNA: TGTGCCAGTAGTAGTGGCGGGGCCTACAATGAGCAGTTCTTC.

The chain links TRBV10-1 to TRBJ1-2, with 7 bases fitting TRBD1. CDR3 size: 15 residues. Germline V gives CDR1 WNHNN, CDR2 SYGVQD (reference sequence). Unmatched junction bases numbered 15, after V lost 9 bases and J lost 5 bases. The CDR3 here is CARLQGPEPEYGYTF. CDR3 DNA: TGCGCCAGGTTACAGGGGCCCGAGCCCGAATATGGCTACACCTTC.

This rearrangement joins TRBV7-9 to TRBJ2-3; D is uncertain. The CDR3 is made up of 14 amino acids. Germline-derived CDR1 and CDR2 are SEHNR and FQNEAQ (reference sequence). V lost 0 bases to trimming and J lost 2 bases, with 6 bases between them. CDR3 sequence (DNA): TGTGCCAGCAGCTTAGCTACAGACACAGATACGCAGTATTTT. Translation gives CASSLATDTDTQYF.

V gene TRBV2 combines with J gene TRBJ1-1; 9 bases are shared with TRBD1. The V gene's germline CDR1 is SNHLY and CDR2 FYNNEI. The trim removed 5 bases at V and 4 bases at J, leaving 5 bases unmatched. The CDR3 sequence is 14 residues long. CDR3 sequence: CASSLQGARTEAFF. For the CDR3, the DNA is TGTGCCAGCAGTCTACAGGGGGCGCGCACTGAAGCTTTCTTT.

The chain joins TRBV5-1 to TRBJ2-6, with D possibly TRBD2 on 5 matching bases. V lost 4 bases, J lost 4 bases, and 12 bases lay in between. Germline-derived CDR1 and CDR2 are SGHRS and YFSETQ. The CDR3 is 15 residues long. CDR3 residues: CASSPQEAGANVLTF. CDR3 bases: TGCGCCAGCAGCCCCCAGGAGGCCGGGGCCAACGTCCTGACTTTC.

The chain employs TRBV11-1 and TRBJ2-5; tentatively, D is TRBD1 (6 bases). The V gene's germline CDR1 is SGHAT and CDR2 FQDESV (reference sequence). Trimming took 5 bases from V and 4 from J, leaving 11 bases between them. The CDR3 has 13 amino acids. CDR3 in amino acids: CASSPTGLETQYF. CDR3 DNA sequence: TGTGCCAGCAGCCCCACAGGGTTAGAGACCCAGTACTTC. The full variable domain, rest sourced from reference TRBV11-1 and TRBJ2-5, is EAEVAQSPRYKITEKSQAVAFWCDPISGHATLYWYRQILGQGPELLVQFQDESVVDDSQLPKDRFSAERLKGVDSTLKIQPAELGDSAMYLCASSPTGLETQYFGPGTRLLVL.

The chain links TRBV18 to TRBJ1-6, with D hard to call. V dropped 6 bases and J dropped 7 bases, with 10 bases sitting between them. The germline gives CDR1 KGHSH, CDR2 LQKENI. CDR3 size: 13 residues. The CDR3 bases are TGTGCCAGCTCTCCTAAATGGAATTCACCCCTCCACTTT. Its protein is CASSPKWNSPLHF.

This clone was seen just once. The J gene is TRBJ1-2, the V gene TRBV5-6; 7 bases are shared with TRBD1. Per germline, CDR1 SGHDT and CDR2 YYEEEE. The CDR3 length is 13 residues. V shed 4 bases and J 7 bases; nucleotides not matched to a gene: 7. The CDR3: CASSQPDRAGYTF. For the CDR3, the DNA is TGTGCCAGCAGCCAACCCGACAGGGCTGGCTACACCTTC.

The chain carries TRBV7-2 and TRBJ1-3, with D perhaps TRBD1 (5 bases). Germline V gene data show CDR1 as SGHTA and CDR2 as FQGNSA. The CDR3 totals 13 residues. The CDR3: CASGPHSGNTIYF. The CDR3 DNA is TGTGCATCAGGGCCCCACTCTGGAAACACCATATATTTT.

This chain links TRBV9 with TRBJ1-5; maybe TRBD1 (5 bases). CDR1 and CDR2 (germline): SGDLS, YYNGEE. This CDR3 comprises 14 residues. Trimming removed 0 bases from V and 7 bases from J, with 11 bases in between. The CDR3 loop reads CASSVVGVDQPQHF. CDR3 bases: TGTGCCAGCAGCGTAGTAGGGGTGGACCAGCCCCAGCATTTT.

Written as DNA, the CDR3 is TGTGCCAGTAGTATCGGCGGGGGCGTATACAATGAGCAGTTCTTC. This translates into CASSIGGGVYNEQFF. V usage is TRBV19 and J usage is TRBJ2-1; D perhaps matches TRBD2 (7 bases). Trimming took 3 bases from V and 4 from J, leaving 13 bases between them. The CDR3 totals 15 residues. Germline CDR1 and CDR2: LNHDA and SQIVND (reference sequence). The full variable domain, in which reference TRBV19 and TRBJ2-1 provide the parts outside the CDR3, is DGGITQSPKYLFRKEGQNVTLSCEQNLNHDAMYWYRQDPGQGLRLIYYSQIVNDFQKGDIAEGYSVSREKKESFPLTVTSAQKNPTAFYLCASSIGGGVYNEQFFGPGTRLTVL.

The chain carries TRBV7-2 and TRBJ2-1; 8 bases line up with TRBD2. Germline-derived CDR1 and CDR2 are SGHTA and FQGNSA. The CDR3 is made up of 19 amino acids. With 8 bases clipped from V and 0 bases from J, the junction kept 18 bases outside the gene matches. Written as DNA, the CDR3 is TGTGCCAGCGGATTCCCCAAAGCTGGCGGGGGGCGCTCCTACAATGAGCAGTTCTTC. As protein: CASGFPKAGGGRSYNEQFF. The full variable domain, its missing parts supplied by reference TRBV7-2 and TRBJ2-1, is GAGVSQSPSNKVTEKGKDVELRCDPISGHTALYWYRQSLGQGLEFLIYFQGNSAPDKSGLPSDRFSAERTGGSVSTLTIQRTQQEDSAVYLCASGFPKAGGGRSYNEQFFGPGTRLTVL.

CDR3 nucleotides: TGTGCCAGCAGCCAAGCGAGGGGGAGCTCCTACGAGCAGTACTTC. Amino acids: CASSQARGSSYEQYF. The chain employs TRBV4-2 and TRBJ2-7, with a weak D call TRBD1 (6 bases). The CDR3 spans 15 residues. Germline V gene lookup returns CDR1 LGHNA and CDR2 YNFKEQ. Trimming took off 1 base at V and 0 bases at J, with 10 bases between the two ends.

This clone was observed once. In DNA, the CDR3 is TGCGCCAGCAGCCAAGGTACAGGGTCCCAAAACATTCAGTACTTC. It is translated as CASSQGTGSQNIQYF. V is TRBV4-3 and J is TRBJ2-4; tentative D call: TRBD1 (6 bases). CDR1 and CDR2 (germline): LGHNA, YSLEER. V shed 1 base and J shed 5 bases, with 12 bases lying between them. The CDR3 is 15 amino acids.